The 17 T cell receptor beta chains presented below share a single source sample, sequenced in a study of tumor-infiltrating lymphocytes in primary liver carcinoma. Making TCR beta cDNA involved around 500 ng total RNA and a constant-region primer. A slightly modified ARM-PCR protocol with three nested multiplex PCR rounds produced these TCR beta libraries. PCR rounds one and two used TRBV1-TRBV30 forward primers with a C-beta reverse primer for around 11 cycles each. From the multiplex PCR reads, TCRdb called clonotypes with MiXCR, one entry per CDR3 protein. The profile shows some 110,000 distinct CDR3 sequences, roughly 80% of them singletons. The study co-extracted DNA and RNA from roughly 20-30 mg of unsorted bulk tissue. Material for sequencing was liver tumor tissue from sampling region 3. Subset of the sample: tumor region T3, left-lateral pole. Receptors were obtained from a middle-aged man with primary liver carcinoma and hepatitis B virus infection.

As regards this clonotype: The conserved final phenylalanine or tryptophan is absent from the CDR3, which likely points to a read error. The V gene is TRBV12-3 or TRBV12-4, the J gene TRBJ2-1; TRBD2 is a possible D gene (5 bases). This CDR3 has 13 amino acids. The CDR3 nucleotides are TGTACCAGCCAATTTGGCGGAGGCAATGAACAGTTCTCC. The encoded protein is CTSQFGGGNEQFS.

Notes on this clonotype: No conserved phenylalanine or tryptophan ends this CDR3, so it is likely a read error. V usage is TRBV29-1 and J usage is TRBJ2-7, with 7 nucleotides matching TRBD1. The CDR3 is 13 amino acids. Germline V CDR1 and CDR2: SQVTM, ANQGSEA. The CDR3 reads CSVEGTGSYVQYI. The CDR3 DNA reads TGCAGCGTTGAAGGGACAGGTTCCTACGTGCAGTACATC.

Comments on this clonotype: The junction differs from germline at one of its ends, possibly a read error. The chain recombines TRBV6-1 with TRBJ1-2; TRBD1 is a possible D gene (5 bases). Germline V gene sequence: CDR1 MNHNS, CDR2 SASEGT. This CDR3 spans 14 amino acids. The CDR3 bases are TGTGCCATCAGTGGGGCCGGCGGTCTCTATGGCTACACCTTC. This sequence encodes CAISGAGGLYGYTF.

In regard to this clonotype: As the CDR3 is not closed by the conserved phenylalanine or tryptophan, this likely results from a read error. It is unclear where the CDR3 begins or ends on the DNA, so no DNA is shown, and the CDR3 is as TCRdb lists it. This chain joins TRBV29-1 and TRBJ2-2; the table's D call, TRBD1, was not checked against the DNA. Germline lookup yields CDR1 SQVTM and CDR2 ANQGSEA. The CDR3 sequence runs 14 residues, both termini included. CDR3 region: CSVRGPGPTGELFL.

About this clonotype itself: The junction differs from germline at one of its ends, possibly a read error. The J gene is TRBJ2-4, the V gene TRBV5-4; D possibly corresponds to TRBD1 (6 bases). The CDR3 sequence is 13 residues long. Germline V gene sequence: CDR1 SGHNT, CDR2 YYREEE (reference sequence). The CDR3 spells CASSSGQMDIKYF. CDR3 DNA: TGTGCCAGCAGCTCCGGACAGATGGACATTAAGTACTTC.

About this clonotype itself: At one boundary the junction diverges from the germline segment, which might be a read error. V gene TRBV5-5 combines with J gene TRBJ2-1, with TRBD1 matching 8 bases. Germline CDR1 is SGHKS and CDR2 is YYEKEE (reference sequence). The CDR3 length is 17 residues. The CDR3 DNA is TGTACCAGCAGCTTACACGTGGACAGGGACCTTGGTAATGAGCAGTTCTTC. It yields the protein CTSSLHVDRDLGNEQFF.

Of note for this clonotype: Its ends do not fully match the called genes, so a read error is possible. This chain joins TRBV4-2 and TRBJ2-3; the match to TRBD2 covers 11 bases. From germline, CDR1 is LGHNA and CDR2 YNFKEQ. The CDR3 sequence is 19 residues long. CDR3 DNA: TGTGTCAGCAGCCAATGGGTAGCGGGAGGGGCGGTTGGGACAGATACGCAGTATTTT. It encodes CVSSQWVAGGAVGTDTQYF.

This clonotype came up once. This chain joins TRBV12-3 or TRBV12-4 and TRBJ2-6; D is unresolved. CDR3 size: 13 residues. The CDR3 sequence: CDNTISGANVLTF. The CDR3 DNA follows: TGTGACAACACCATCTCTGGGGCCAACGTCCTGACTTTC.

As concerns this clonotype: This likely comes from a read error, as the CDR3 has no conserved phenylalanine or tryptophan at its end. The chain has TRBV5-1 and TRBJ2-3; D is ambiguous. Germline V gene sequence: CDR1 SGHRS, CDR2 YFSETQ. V lost 4 bases to trimming and J lost 2 bases, with 8 bases between them. The CDR3 contains 13 residues. The CDR3 DNA follows: TGCGCCAGCAGCGCTGAGTCCACAGATACGCAGTATTTG. Its protein is CASSAESTDTQYL.

Points on this clonotype: One base away lies a much larger clone, so this may be a sequencing read error. V is TRBV5-1 and J is TRBJ2-5; D tentatively reads TRBD1 or TRBD2 (6 bases each). This CDR3 has 14 residues. Germline V CDR1 and CDR2: SGHRS, YFSETQ. CDR3 nucleotide sequence: TGCGCCAGCAGCTATTGGGGGCCGGGGGAGATCCAGTACTTC. It translates to CASSYWGPGEIQYF.

This rearrangement joins TRBV11-2 to TRBJ2-4; the D is unclear. In germline, CDR1 is SGHAT, CDR2 FQNNGV. V lost 7 bases, J lost 0 bases, and 13 bases lay in between. CDR3 length: 15 residues. The DNA of the CDR3 is TGTGCCAGCACCGCTTCGGCAATAGCCAAAAACATTCAGTACTTC. Protein product: CASTASAIAKNIQYF.

The CDR3 is CASSLGLTGTGVPFF. In DNA, the CDR3 is TGTGCCAGCAGCCTAGGCCTAACGGGAACCGGGGTGCCGTTTTTT. V is TRBV11-3 and J is TRBJ2-2, with D tentatively TRBD2 (5 bases). V was pared by 5 bases and J by 16 bases, with 26 bases between. The germline V gene has CDR1 SGHNT and CDR2 YENEEA. The CDR3 spans 15 residues.

With respect to this clonotype: Its ends do not fully match the called genes, so a read error is possible. J is TRBJ2-3 and V is TRBV5-4; perhaps TRBD2 as D (5 bases). Germline CDR1 is SGHNT and CDR2 is YYREEE (reference sequence). The CDR3 covers 16 residues. The CDR3 sequence: CASSPVSASLRDTQYF. The CDR3 DNA reads as TGTGCCAGCAGCCCCGTTTCGGCTAGCCTGCGAGATACACAGTATTTT.

This chain links TRBV29-1 with TRBJ2-5, with D perhaps TRBD2 (6 bases). CDR1 and CDR2 (germline): SQVTM, ANQGSEA. There are 14 residues in the CDR3. CDR3 loop: CRYHVGAGQETQYF. CDR3 DNA: TGCAGATACCACGTCGGGGCGGGGCAAGAGACCCAGTACTTC.

This clonotype qualifies as medium-sized. The CDR3 protein is CSVEGTRGTGELFF. For the CDR3, the DNA is TGCAGCGTTGAAGGGACTAGAGGCACCGGGGAGCTGTTTTTT. J is TRBJ2-2 and V is TRBV29-1; 7 nucleotides line up with TRBD2. The CDR3 covers 14 residues. Looked up from germline, CDR1 is SQVTM and CDR2 is ANQGSEA. The V gene end was trimmed by 1 base and the J gene end by 4 bases; junction bases not matched to a gene: 3.

As concerns this clonotype: Since the CDR3 does not end with the conserved phenylalanine or tryptophan, this likely comes from a read error. The J gene is TRBJ1-2, the V gene TRBV5-6; TRBD1 agrees at 7 bases. This CDR3 has 17 amino acids. Germline CDR1 and CDR2: SGHDT and YYEEEE. DNA of the CDR3: TGTGCCAGCAGCTCCGGGACAGAGATAGCTTGGGGCTATAGCTACACCTTA. Its protein product is CASSSGTEIAWGYSYTL.

V and J are TRBV29-1 and TRBJ1-1, with D uncertain. The CDR3 runs 11 residues. The ends were cut back, 7 bases at V and 2 bases at J, with 8 bases in the middle. The germline gives CDR1 SQVTM, CDR2 ANQGSEA. The DNA of the CDR3 is TGCAGCGCTGGTCATAACACTGAAGCTTTCTTT. This codes for CSAGHNTEAFF.